The next 14 T cell receptor beta chains were all read from a single sample in a study of T cells in Graves' hyperthyroidism and ophthalmopathy. Amplification targeted TCR beta CDR3 regions from RNA transcripts. HTBI primers drove first-round RT-PCR of the TCR CDR3. One entry per CDR3 protein, called by TCRdb with MiXCR from the multiplex PCR reads. The sample shows about 290,000 distinct CDR3 sequences, more than 10% of them seen only once. What was sequenced was blood. These receptors were obtained from a woman between 25 and 40 years old with Graves' hyperthyroidism that later progressed to Graves' ophthalmopathy.

The chain links TRBV6-2 or TRBV6-3 to TRBJ2-7; TRBD2 agrees at 10 bases. The J call is in doubt because the DNA end fits TRBJ2-1 better. In germline, CDR1 is MNHEY, CDR2 SVGEGT. CDR3 length equals 16 residues. The CDR3 region is CASSYGLAGVEYEQFF. DNA for the CDR3: TGTGCCAGCAGTTACGGCCTAGCGGGAGTTGAATACGAGCAGTTCTTC.

Comment on this clonotype: As the CDR3 is not closed by the conserved phenylalanine or tryptophan, this likely results from a read error. The chain carries TRBV28 and TRBJ2-2, with TRBD2 matching over 9 bases. The CDR3 has 16 residues. V lost 2 bases, J lost 1 base, and 2 bases stayed unmatched. From germline, CDR1 is MDHEN and CDR2 SYDVKM. In nucleotides, the CDR3 is TGTGCCAGCAGTTTACCAGCGGGAGGGAACACCGGGGAGCTGTTTCTT. This codes for CASSLPAGGNTGELFL.

This clonotype came up many times. This chain uses TRBV20-1 with TRBJ2-1; D ambiguous. CDR1 is DFQATT and CDR2 is SNEGSKA in the germline V gene (reference sequence). The CDR3 extends over 14 amino acids. V was trimmed by 2 bases and J by 0 bases, leaving 8 bases between them. CDR3 bases: TGCAGTGCTAGATCGCGAAGCTCCTACAATGAGCAGTTCTTC. It encodes CSARSRSSYNEQFF.

The chain links TRBV5-1 to TRBJ2-5; 9 bases align to TRBD2. The V and J ends lost 3 bases and 5 bases, in that order; junction bases with no gene match: 2. CDR3 size: 13 residues. In germline, CDR1 is SGHRS, CDR2 YFSETQ. As DNA, the CDR3 is TGCGCCAGCAGCTGGGGACTAGCCGAGACCCAGTACTTC. It is translated as CASSWGLAETQYF.

This clonotype has a count of ten or more. This sequence joins TRBV27 and TRBJ1-1; 8 bases are shared with TRBD1. The CDR3 extends over 14 amino acids. Germline V CDR1 and CDR2: MNHEY, SMNVEV (reference sequence). The J segment lost 5 bases and the V segment lost 2 bases, leaving 4 bases of the junction unmatched. In DNA, the CDR3 is TGTGCCAGCAGTTTACCAGGGGGCAAAACTGAAGCTTTCTTT. It encodes CASSLPGGKTEAFF.

Concerning this clonotype: A junction boundary mismatches the germline segment, possibly from a read error. J is TRBJ2-3 and V is TRBV27; no definite D call. Germline CDR1 MNHEY, CDR2 SMNVEV (reference sequence). The CDR3 has 14 residues. CDR3 DNA sequence: TGTGCCAGCAGTTCCCCATCTGGGCCAGATACGCGGTATTTT. Amino acids: CASSSPSGPDTRYF.

This rearrangement joins TRBV6-1 to TRBJ2-3, with a weak D call TRBD1 (6 bases). Germline V gives CDR1 MNHNS, CDR2 SASEGT. The V end was cut by 5 bases, the J end by 2 bases, with 17 bases between. The CDR3 loop spans 16 amino acids. The CDR3 sequence: CASSPYYRENTDTQYF. The CDR3, as DNA: TGTGCCAGCAGTCCCTACTACAGGGAGAACACAGATACGCAGTATTTT.

This clonotype showed up many times. V usage is TRBV29-1 and J usage is TRBJ2-1; D ambiguous. From germline, CDR1 is SQVTM and CDR2 ANQGSEA. V gave up 2 bases and J gave up 2 bases, with 13 bases separating them. This CDR3 has 15 residues. The CDR3 nucleotides read TGCAGCGTTGAATGGGCTGGGTTCCCCTACAATGAGCAGTTCTTC. Protein: CSVEWAGFPYNEQFF.

This clonotype was recorded at least ten times. The rearrangement uses TRBV6-1 and TRBJ2-1; no definite D call. V lost 5 bases and J 1 base, leaving 9 bases between the germline ends. The germline V gene has CDR1 MNHNS and CDR2 SASEGT. This CDR3 has 14 amino acids. CDR3 sequence (DNA): TGTGCCAGCAGTTCGGGTCAGTCCTACAATGAGCAGTTCTTC. It translates to CASSSGQSYNEQFF.

This clonotype was recorded many times. The chain has TRBV6-5 and TRBJ2-1, with 8 positions matching TRBD1. Unmatched junction bases numbered 3, after V lost 2 bases and J lost 6 bases. There are 14 residues in the CDR3. Germline assignment: CDR1 MNHEY and CDR2 SVGAGI. CDR3 in DNA: TGTGCCAGCAGTTACACCCAGGGGGCCAATGAGCAGTTCTTC. This sequence encodes CASSYTQGANEQFF.

The chain carries TRBV19 and TRBJ1-2, with D perhaps TRBD1 (5 bases). CDR3 length: 13 amino acids. In germline, CDR1 is LNHDA, CDR2 SQIVND (reference sequence). Trimming removed 1 base at V and 8 bases at J, with 11 bases between. DNA of the CDR3: TGTGCCAGTAGTATAGCATCACGGGACGGCTACACCTTC. It is translated as CASSIASRDGYTF.

This clonotype was seen repeatedly, ten times or more. The rearrangement joins TRBV6-1 to TRBJ1-2; D is undetermined. The CDR3 is 14 amino acids. CDR1 MNHNS and CDR2 SASEGT come from the germline V gene. V was clipped by 2 bases and J by 5 bases, with 12 bases between them. This CDR3 is CASSEPLGAYGYTF. CDR3 sequence (DNA): TGTGCCAGCAGTGAACCCCTCGGTGCTTATGGCTACACCTTC.

A few counts support this clonotype. The rearrangement uses TRBV28 and TRBJ1-5, with a tentative D call TRBD1 (5 bases). Looked up from germline, CDR1 is MDHEN and CDR2 is SYDVKM. There are 13 residues in the CDR3. V lost 4 bases, J lost 12 bases, and 16 bases lay in between. CDR3 sequence reads: CASSSRGSRYQHF. The CDR3 DNA sequence: TGTGCCAGCAGTTCCCGGGGGTCCCGGTACCAGCATTTT.

This clonotype appeared many times. The CDR3 DNA reads as TGTGCCACCAGTGATTTACCCCTAGCGGGAGGCAATGAGCAGTTCTTC. Protein: CATSDLPLAGGNEQFF. The V and J genes are TRBV24-1 and TRBJ2-1; TRBD2 matches at 11 bases. The CDR3 runs 16 residues. J gave up 6 bases and V 1 base, and 4 bases lay outside the gene matches. In germline, CDR1 is KGHDR, CDR2 SFDVKD.